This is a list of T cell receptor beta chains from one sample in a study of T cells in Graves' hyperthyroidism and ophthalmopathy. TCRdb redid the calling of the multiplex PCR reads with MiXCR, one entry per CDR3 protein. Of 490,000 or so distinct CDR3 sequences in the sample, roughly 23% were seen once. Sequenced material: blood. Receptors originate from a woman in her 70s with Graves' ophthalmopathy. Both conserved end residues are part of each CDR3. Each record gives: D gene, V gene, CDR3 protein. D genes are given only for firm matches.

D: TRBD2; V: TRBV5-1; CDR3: CASSLLPSGRKTGELFF
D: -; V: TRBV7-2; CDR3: CASSLVNEQYF
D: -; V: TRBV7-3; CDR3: CASSATPGGEAFF
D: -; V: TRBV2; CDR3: CATSGNRRSTDTQYF
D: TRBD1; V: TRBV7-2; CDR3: CASSLAGDRVGVVTEAFF
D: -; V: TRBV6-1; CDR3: CASSYGSSTDTQYF
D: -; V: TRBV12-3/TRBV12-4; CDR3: CASSLALEKLFF
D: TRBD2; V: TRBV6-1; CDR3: CASSQGLAGISYEQYF
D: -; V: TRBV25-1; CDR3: CASSEVMTDTQYF
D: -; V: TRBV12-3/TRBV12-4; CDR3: CASSLGGGGSSGELFF
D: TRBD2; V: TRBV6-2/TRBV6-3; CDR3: CASSYSSGALAKSIQYF
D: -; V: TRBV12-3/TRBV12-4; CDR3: CASSQTYPSYEQYF
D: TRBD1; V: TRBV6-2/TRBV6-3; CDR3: CASSYLDRGDQPQHF
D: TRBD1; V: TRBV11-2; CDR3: CASSLLGQGKGYTF
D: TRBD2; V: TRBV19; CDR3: CASSIDPAGGSTAKNIQYF
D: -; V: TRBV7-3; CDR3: CASSQKDSPRPCEQYF
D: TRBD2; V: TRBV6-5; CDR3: CASSYDGRTSGSGLEQYF
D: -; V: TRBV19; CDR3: CASSFVGTYEQYF
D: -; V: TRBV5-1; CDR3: CASSLLVGTDTEKLFF
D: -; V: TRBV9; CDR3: CASSAHGTITDTQYF
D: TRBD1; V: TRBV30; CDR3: CAWSGYRGTEAFF
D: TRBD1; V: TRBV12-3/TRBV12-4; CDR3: CASRPTGTGVGNTIYF
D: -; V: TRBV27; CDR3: CASIPPGGDEKLFF
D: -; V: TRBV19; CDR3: CASRQILGEAFF
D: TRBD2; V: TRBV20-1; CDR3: CSARLAGGPGEQYF
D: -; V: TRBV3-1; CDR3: CASSQGTTGNTIYF
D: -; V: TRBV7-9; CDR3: CASSLHDAEAFF
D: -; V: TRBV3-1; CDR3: CASSQGVGGAPQHF
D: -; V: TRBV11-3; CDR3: CASSLDFASEQYF
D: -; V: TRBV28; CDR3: CASRTGSYGYTF
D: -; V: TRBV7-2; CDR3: CASSLANGRSNQPQHF
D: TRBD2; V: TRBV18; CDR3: CATRDRLAGSTDTQYF
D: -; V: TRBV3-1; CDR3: CASSHRVGTGELFF